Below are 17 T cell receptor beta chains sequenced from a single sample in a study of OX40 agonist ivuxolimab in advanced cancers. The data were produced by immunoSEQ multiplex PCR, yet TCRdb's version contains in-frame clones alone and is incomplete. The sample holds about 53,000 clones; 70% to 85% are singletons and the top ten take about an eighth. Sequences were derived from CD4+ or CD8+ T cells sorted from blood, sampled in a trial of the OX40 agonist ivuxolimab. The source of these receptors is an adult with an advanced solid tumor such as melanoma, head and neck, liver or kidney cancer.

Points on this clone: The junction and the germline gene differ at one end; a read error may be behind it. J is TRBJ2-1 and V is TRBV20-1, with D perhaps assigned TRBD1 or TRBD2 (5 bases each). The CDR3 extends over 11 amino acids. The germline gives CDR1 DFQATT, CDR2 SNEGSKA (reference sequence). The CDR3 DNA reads TGCAGTGCTAGGAAGGGGACCCCGTTGATCTTC. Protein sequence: CSARKGTPLIF.

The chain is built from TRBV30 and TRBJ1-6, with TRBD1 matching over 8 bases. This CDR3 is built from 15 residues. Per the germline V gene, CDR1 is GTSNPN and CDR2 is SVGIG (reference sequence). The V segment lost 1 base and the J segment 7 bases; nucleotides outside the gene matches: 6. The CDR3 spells CAWSGAGGRNSPLHF. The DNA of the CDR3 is TGTGCCTGGAGTGGCGCAGGGGGCCGCAATTCACCCCTCCACTTT. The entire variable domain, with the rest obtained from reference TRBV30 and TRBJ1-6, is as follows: SQTIHQWPATLVQPVGSPLSLECTVEGTSNPNLYWYRQAAGRGLQLLFYSVGIGQISSEVPQNLSASRPQDRQFILSSKKLLLSDSGFYLCAWSGAGGRNSPLHFGNGTRLTVT.

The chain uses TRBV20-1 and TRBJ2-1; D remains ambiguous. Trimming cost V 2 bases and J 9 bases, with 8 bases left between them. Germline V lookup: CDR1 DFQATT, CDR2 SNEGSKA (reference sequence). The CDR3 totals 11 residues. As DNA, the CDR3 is TGCAGTGCTAGATCCGCGGTTGAGCAGTTCTTC. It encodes CSARSAVEQFF.

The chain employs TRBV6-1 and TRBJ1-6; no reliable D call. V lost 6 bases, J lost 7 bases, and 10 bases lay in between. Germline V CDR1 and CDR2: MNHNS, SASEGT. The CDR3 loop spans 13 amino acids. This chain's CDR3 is CASRDGRNSPLHF. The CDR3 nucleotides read TGTGCCAGCAGGGACGGGAGGAATTCACCCCTCCACTTT.

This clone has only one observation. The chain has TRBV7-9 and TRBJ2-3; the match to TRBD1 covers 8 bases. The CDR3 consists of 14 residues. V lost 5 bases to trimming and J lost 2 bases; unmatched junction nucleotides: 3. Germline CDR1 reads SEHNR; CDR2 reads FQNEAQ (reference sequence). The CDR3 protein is CASSRGQATDTQYF. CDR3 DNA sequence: TGTGCCAGCAGCCGGGGACAGGCCACAGATACGCAGTATTTT.

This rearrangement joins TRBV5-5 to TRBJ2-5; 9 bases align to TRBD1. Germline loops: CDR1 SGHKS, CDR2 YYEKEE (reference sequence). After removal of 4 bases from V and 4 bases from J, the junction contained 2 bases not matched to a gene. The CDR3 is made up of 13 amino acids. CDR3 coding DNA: TGTGCCAGCAGCACGGACAGGGGAGAGACCCAGTACTTC. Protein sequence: CASSTDRGETQYF.

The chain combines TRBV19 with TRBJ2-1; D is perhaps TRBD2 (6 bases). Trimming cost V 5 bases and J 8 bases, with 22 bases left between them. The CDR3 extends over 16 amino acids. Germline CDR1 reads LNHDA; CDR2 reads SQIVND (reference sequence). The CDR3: CASSVTGTPGSHEQFF. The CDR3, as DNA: TGTGCCAGTAGTGTCACCGGGACCCCCGGGAGTCATGAGCAGTTCTTC.

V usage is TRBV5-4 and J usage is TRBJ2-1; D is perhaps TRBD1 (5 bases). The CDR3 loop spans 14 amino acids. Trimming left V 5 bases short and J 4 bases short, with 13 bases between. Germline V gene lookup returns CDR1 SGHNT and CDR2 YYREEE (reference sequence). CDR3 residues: CASRPATDYNEQFF. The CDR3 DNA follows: TGTGCCAGCAGGCCAGCGACAGATTACAATGAGCAGTTCTTC.

The DNA of the CDR3 is TGTGCCAGCGGGCGGACAGTTCGAAGGGAAAAACTGTTTTTT. Translated: CASGRTVRREKLFF. V and J are TRBV6-5 and TRBJ1-4, with D possibly TRBD1 on 6 matching bases. This CDR3 has 14 amino acids. Per the germline V gene, CDR1 is MNHEY and CDR2 is SVGAGI. The V end was cut by 8 bases, the J end by 8 bases, with 18 bases between.

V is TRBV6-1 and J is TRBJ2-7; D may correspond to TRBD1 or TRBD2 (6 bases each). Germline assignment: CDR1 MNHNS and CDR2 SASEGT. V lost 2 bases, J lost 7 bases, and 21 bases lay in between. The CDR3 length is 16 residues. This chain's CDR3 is CASSEIGPGGLWEQYF. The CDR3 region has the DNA TGTGCCAGCAGTGAAATTGGGCCCGGGGGCCTGTGGGAGCAGTACTTC.

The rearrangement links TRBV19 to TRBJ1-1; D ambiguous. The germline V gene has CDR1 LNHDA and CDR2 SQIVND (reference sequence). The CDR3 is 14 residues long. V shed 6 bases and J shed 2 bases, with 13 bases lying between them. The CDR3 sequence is CASRTGIPNTEAFF. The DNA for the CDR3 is TGTGCCAGTAGGACGGGAATACCTAACACTGAAGCTTTCTTT.

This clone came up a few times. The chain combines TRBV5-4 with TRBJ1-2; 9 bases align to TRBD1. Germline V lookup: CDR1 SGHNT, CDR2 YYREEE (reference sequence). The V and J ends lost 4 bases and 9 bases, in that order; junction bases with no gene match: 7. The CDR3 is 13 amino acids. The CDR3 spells CASSLQGAPSYTF. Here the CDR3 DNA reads TGTGCCAGCAGCCTACAGGGGGCGCCCAGCTACACCTTC.

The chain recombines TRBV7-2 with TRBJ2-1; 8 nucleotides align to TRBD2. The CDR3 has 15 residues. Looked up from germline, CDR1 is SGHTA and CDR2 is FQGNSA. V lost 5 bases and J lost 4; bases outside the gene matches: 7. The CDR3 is CASSVTGTRYNEQFF. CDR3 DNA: TGTGCCAGCAGCGTAACCGGGACTAGGTACAATGAGCAGTTCTTC.

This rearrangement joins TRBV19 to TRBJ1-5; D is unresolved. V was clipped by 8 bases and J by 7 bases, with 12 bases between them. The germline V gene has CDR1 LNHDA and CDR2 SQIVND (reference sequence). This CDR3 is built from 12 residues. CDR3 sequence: CASSGVRQPQHF. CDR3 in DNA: TGTGCCAGTTCCGGGGTCAGGCAGCCCCAGCATTTT.

Written as DNA, the CDR3 is TGTGCCCTGAGCGACCCCTCCTACGAGCAGTACTTC. The encoded protein is CALSDPSYEQYF. The J gene is TRBJ2-7, the V gene TRBV30; the D is unclear. CDR1 and CDR2 (germline): GTSNPN, SVGIG (reference sequence). CDR3 size: 12 residues. V was shortened by 8 bases and J by 0 bases, with 11 bases between the two germline ends.

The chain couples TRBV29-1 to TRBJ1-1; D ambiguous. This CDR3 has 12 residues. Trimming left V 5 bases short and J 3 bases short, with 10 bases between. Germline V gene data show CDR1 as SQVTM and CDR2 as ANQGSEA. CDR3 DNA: TGCAGCGTTCAAGGGTACTACACTGAAGCTTTCTTT. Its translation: CSVQGYYTEAFF.

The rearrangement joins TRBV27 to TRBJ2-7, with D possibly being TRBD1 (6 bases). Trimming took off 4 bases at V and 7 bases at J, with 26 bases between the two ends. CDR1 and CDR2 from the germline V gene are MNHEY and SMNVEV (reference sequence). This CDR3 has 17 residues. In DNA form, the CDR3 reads TGTGCCAGCAGTTCCCCCACAGGGTCGACCGTCCTACGGGAGCAGTACTTC. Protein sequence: CASSSPTGSTVLREQYF.